This paragraph reports one T cell receptor beta chain. What it binds is unknown. These data are taken from a study of T cell responses to AZD1222 COVID-19 vaccine. The CDR3 contains 19 residues. Germline V lookup: CDR1 KGHSH, CDR2 LQKENI. V trimming: 0 bases; J trimming: 0 bases; junction bases outside the gene matches: 9. The study, taken as a whole, reports: Only 6 or 7 individuals given AZD1222 were seropositive at baseline.

TCRdb keeps only in-frame clones here, not all; method: immunoSEQ multiplex PCR. This table has 190,000 or so clones, around 89% appearing once. The input for sequencing was peripheral blood, taken 28 days after the second AZD1222 dose. The rearrangement links TRBV18 to TRBJ2-4; TRBD1 matches 9 bases. The TCR was taken from an adult who received the AZD1222 COVID-19 vaccine. CDR3 in amino acids: CASSPPGTGTRLAKNIQYF. CDR3 nucleotide sequence: TGTGCCAGCTCACCACCTGGGACAGGGACTCGACTAGCCAAAAACATTCAGTACTTC.